The next 24 T cell receptor beta chains were all read from a single sample in a study of T cells in Graves' hyperthyroidism and ophthalmopathy. TCR beta CDR3 regions were amplified from RNA transcripts. When the TCR CDR3 underwent first-round RT-PCR, the HTBI primer set was used. A single record per CDR3 protein comes from TCRdb applying MiXCR to the multiplex PCR reads. The sample holds 690,000 or so distinct CDR3 sequences, 18% seen once. The sequencing sample was made of blood. The origin of the receptors is a woman between 50 and 59 years old with Graves' hyperthyroidism that later progressed to Graves' ophthalmopathy.

This clonotype was detected only a few times. J is TRBJ2-5 and V is TRBV6-1; 7 bases are shared with TRBD2. The CDR3 is made up of 16 amino acids. Germline V gene lookup returns CDR1 MNHNS and CDR2 SASEGT. V lost 6 bases, J lost 1 base, and 11 bases stayed unmatched. CDR3: CASSRYLSGPQETQYF. The CDR3 DNA reads as TGTGCCAGCAGCAGATACCTTAGCGGGCCCCAAGAGACCCAGTACTTC.

Many counts were recorded for this clonotype. This chain connects TRBV11-1 to TRBJ2-7; TRBD1 matches at 10 bases. There are 15 residues in the CDR3. Trimming removed 5 bases from V and 2 bases from J; junction bases left unmatched: 6. The V gene's germline CDR1 is SGHAT and CDR2 FQDESV (reference sequence). The CDR3 is CASSARDRGTYEQYF. The CDR3 DNA reads TGTGCCAGCAGCGCCCGGGACAGGGGAACCTACGAGCAGTACTTC.

The chain uses TRBV7-2 and TRBJ1-6; D gene uncertain. From germline, CDR1 is SGHTA and CDR2 FQGNSA. The V gene lost 1 base and the J gene lost 2 bases, with 6 bases spanning the gap. The CDR3 runs 15 residues. The CDR3 region has the DNA TGTGCCAGCAGCTTAGAGGTTGCCTATAATTCACCCCTCCACTTT. It yields the protein CASSLEVAYNSPLHF.

This clonotype occurred many times. A junction boundary mismatches the germline segment, possibly from a read error. J is TRBJ1-3 and V is TRBV2, with D unresolved. CDR3 length: 15 residues. CDR1 and CDR2 from the germline V gene are SNHLY and FYNNEI. The CDR3 DNA reads as TGTGCCAGCAGAGAAGGACGGTTCTCTGGAAACACCATATATTTT. Translation gives CASREGRFSGNTIYF.

Many counts were recorded for this clonotype. V gene TRBV20-1 combines with J gene TRBJ2-7; 8 nucleotides match TRBD1. The ends lost 5 bases at V and 6 bases at J; junction bases unmatched: 3. The germline V gene encodes CDR1 DFQATT and CDR2 SNEGSKA (reference sequence). The CDR3 is 11 residues long. The CDR3: CSAWTGSEQYF. CDR3 in DNA: TGCAGTGCTTGGACAGGGTCCGAGCAGTACTTC.

This clonotype was found a few times. This chain joins TRBV14 and TRBJ2-3; TRBD2 matches 8 bases. Germline V CDR1 and CDR2: SGHDN, FVKESK. The CDR3 runs to 15 residues. The V gene end was trimmed by 3 bases and the J gene end by 2 bases; junction bases not matched to a gene: 4. CDR3 region: CASSQERGPTDTQYF. The CDR3 DNA sequence: TGTGCCAGCAGCCAGGAGCGGGGGCCCACAGATACGCAGTATTTT. Full variable domain (remainder filled in from reference TRBV14 and TRBJ2-3): EAGVTQFPSHSVIEKGQTVTLRCDPISGHDNLYWYRRVMGKEIKFLLHFVKESKQDESGMPNNRFLAERTGGTYSTLKVQPAELEDSGVYFCASSQERGPTDTQYFGPGTRLTVL.

The chain links TRBV19 to TRBJ1-5; 8 bases match TRBD1. Germline CDR1 is LNHDA and CDR2 is SQIVND (reference sequence). The V and J ends lost 7 bases and 5 bases, in that order; junction bases with no gene match: 16. This CDR3 comprises 17 residues. The DNA for the CDR3 is TGTGCCAGTAACCTATTCCCGACAGGGGATGTCTATCAGCCCCAGCATTTT. Translation: CASNLFPTGDVYQPQHF. Looking up the rest from reference TRBV19 and TRBJ1-5 gives the full variable domain: DGGITQSPKYLFRKEGQNVTLSCEQNLNHDAMYWYRQDPGQGLRLIYYSQIVNDFQKGDIAEGYSVSREKKESFPLTVTSAQKNPTAFYLCASNLFPTGDVYQPQHFGDGTRLSIL.

This clonotype occurred a few times. This chain uses TRBV5-1 with TRBJ2-7; perhaps D is TRBD1 or TRBD2 (6 bases each). CDR3 length: 14 residues. Trimming removed 2 bases at V and 1 base at J, with 10 bases between. Germline CDR1 reads SGHRS; CDR2 reads YFSETQ. The CDR3 here is CASSFLGGSYEQYF. The CDR3 coding sequence is TGCGCCAGCAGCTTCCTAGGGGGGTCCTACGAGCAGTACTTC.

This chain connects TRBV6-1 to TRBJ1-1, with 8 positions matching TRBD1. There are 14 residues in the CDR3. CDR1 is MNHNS and CDR2 is SASEGT in the germline V gene. Trimming removed 6 bases from V and 4 bases from J; junction bases left unmatched: 7. The CDR3 DNA is TGTGCCAGCAGGACAGGGGCGGCAGGCACTGAAGCTTTCTTT. This codes for CASRTGAAGTEAFF.

This chain links TRBV11-2 with TRBJ1-4; TRBD1 matches at 7 bases. Per germline, CDR1 SGHAT and CDR2 FQNNGV. J lost 7 bases, V lost 6 bases, and 8 bases had no gene match. This CDR3 is built from 14 residues. The CDR3 DNA reads TGTGCCAGCAGTTTGGGACAGAAGATTGAAAAACTGTTTTTT. This sequence encodes CASSLGQKIEKLFF.

This clonotype came up a few times. The chain links TRBV5-1 to TRBJ2-2; possible D gene TRBD1, 6 bases. The CDR3 loop spans 15 amino acids. V lost 0 bases to trimming and J lost 6 bases, with 12 bases between them. The germline V gene encodes CDR1 SGHRS and CDR2 YFSETQ. Here the CDR3 reads CASSLAAGAPGELFF. The CDR3, as DNA: TGCGCCAGCAGCTTGGCGGCAGGGGCCCCCGGGGAGCTGTTTTTT.

The rearrangement uses TRBV4-1 and TRBJ2-7; 8 bases align to TRBD1. After removal of 3 bases from V and 5 bases from J, the junction contained 9 bases not matched to a gene. CDR1 and CDR2 from the germline V gene are MGHRA and YSYEKL. The CDR3 is 15 residues long. The DNA of the CDR3 is TGCGCCAGCAGCCAGGCCCGACAGGGGCTGAACGAGCAGTACTTC. It is translated as CASSQARQGLNEQYF.

This chain connects TRBV7-3 to TRBJ2-3; 13 nucleotides agree with TRBD2. The CDR3 runs 18 residues. CDR1 is SGHTA, CDR2 FQGTGA, per germline. Trimming cost V 4 bases and J 3 bases; bases outside gene matches: 10. The CDR3 here is CASSSPPGTSGVTDTQYF. The CDR3 DNA sequence: TGTGCCAGCAGCTCACCCCCCGGGACTAGCGGGGTAACAGATACGCAGTATTTT.

This chain links TRBV5-1 with TRBJ1-4, with D tentatively TRBD1 (5 bases). Germline CDR1 is SGHRS and CDR2 is YFSETQ. The V gene lost 2 bases and the J gene lost 6 bases, with 11 bases spanning the gap. This CDR3 spans 14 amino acids. The CDR3: CASSLQDFDEKLFF. Here the CDR3 DNA reads TGCGCCAGCAGCTTACAGGACTTCGATGAAAAACTGTTTTTT.

Note on this clonotype: A read error may explain this, as a much larger clone is one base away. The V call is TRBV2, the J call TRBJ1-5, with 7 positions matching TRBD1. The germline gives CDR1 SNHLY, CDR2 FYNNEI. The CDR3 totals 15 residues. As DNA, the CDR3 is TGTGCCAGCAGAGGGACAGACAACAGCAAGCAGCCCCAGCATTTT. Protein product: CASRGTDNSKQPQHF. The full variable domain, with the rest looked up from reference TRBV2 and TRBJ1-5, is EPEVTQTPSHQVTQMGQEVILRCVPISNHLYFYWYRQILGQKVEFLVSFYNNEISEKSEIFDDQFSVERPDGSNFTLKIRSTKLEDSAMYFCASRGTDNSKQPQHFGDGTRLSIL.

The sample holds many counts of this clonotype. The chain joins TRBV3-1 to TRBJ2-1, with a possible D match to TRBD1 (6 bases). V gave up 1 base and J gave up 9 bases, with 13 bases separating them. The CDR3 contains 14 residues. Germline CDR1 is LGHDT and CDR2 is YNNKEL (reference sequence). The CDR3: CASSQVGALSEQFF. The CDR3 DNA follows: TGTGCCAGCAGCCAAGTGGGGGCGCTTAGTGAGCAGTTCTTC.

This clonotype was seen repeatedly, ten times or more. The chain is built from TRBV11-2 and TRBJ2-7; D not resolved. The CDR3 sequence is 14 residues long. The germline CDR1 and CDR2 sequences are SGHAT and FQNNGV. The ends were cut back, 0 bases at V and 0 bases at J, with 6 bases in the middle. The CDR3 coding sequence is TGTGCCAGCAGCTTAGACAGAAGCTCCTACGAGCAGTACTTC. It specifies CASSLDRSSYEQYF.

This clonotype was observed many times. This rearrangement joins TRBV30 to TRBJ2-2; 7 bases fit TRBD1. CDR1 is GTSNPN and CDR2 is SVGIG in the germline V gene (reference sequence). The CDR3 extends over 14 amino acids. V dropped 4 bases and J dropped 2; count of bases not matched to a gene: 4. The CDR3 DNA sequence: TGTGCCTGGACCGGGACAGTTAACACCGGGGAGCTGTTTTTT. It specifies CAWTGTVNTGELFF.

This clonotype has only a few counts. The chain recombines TRBV20-1 with TRBJ2-2; 12 nucleotides align to TRBD2. Germline V gives CDR1 DFQATT, CDR2 SNEGSKA (reference sequence). V gave up 6 bases and J gave up 3 bases; unmatched junction bases: 11. The CDR3 is 17 residues long. CDR3 in DNA: TGCAGTGCCCCGGGCCTAGCGGGGGGGCCGGACACCGGGGAGCTGTTTTTT. It codes for CSAPGLAGGPDTGELFF.

In this sample, this clonotype turned up a few times. The chain is built from TRBV19 and TRBJ1-5, with D unresolved. The CDR3 runs 17 residues. CDR1 LNHDA and CDR2 SQIVND come from the germline V gene (reference sequence). Trimming stripped 3 bases from V and 7 bases from J, with 22 bases between. CDR3: CASSIWSATPIGQPQHF. CDR3 DNA sequence: TGTGCCAGTAGTATCTGGTCGGCCACCCCAATCGGGCAGCCCCAGCATTTT.

A few counts support this clonotype. V is TRBV12-3 or TRBV12-4 and J is TRBJ2-2; D unresolved. The CDR3 has 15 residues. With 2 bases removed from V and 1 base from J, the gap between germline ends came to 8 bases. The CDR3 region is CASSLLVGNTGELFF. Written as DNA, the CDR3 is TGTGCCAGCAGTTTATTAGTCGGGAACACCGGGGAGCTGTTTTTT.

As to this clonotype: A read error may be the cause here, since a much bigger clone is one base away. The rearrangement uses TRBV10-3 and TRBJ2-5, with D perhaps TRBD2 (5 bases). The germline V and J ends were trimmed by 7 bases and 1 base, with 16 bases remaining between them. Germline V gene data show CDR1 as ENHRY and CDR2 as SYGVKD. There are 15 residues in the CDR3. The CDR3 loop reads CAIMGRTRRQETQYF. Written as DNA, the CDR3 is TGTGCCATCATGGGTCGGACTCGCCGCCAAGAGACCCAGTACTTC.

This clonotype appeared many times. The CDR3 coding sequence is TGTGCCAGCAGCTTAATTTTGAGGGGCGAGCAGTACTTC. Translating it yields CASSLILRGEQYF. V and J are TRBV11-2 and TRBJ2-7, with D perhaps given as TRBD1 or TRBD2 (5 bases each). Germline loops: CDR1 SGHAT, CDR2 FQNNGV. Trimming removed 2 bases from V and 6 bases from J, with 11 bases in between. The CDR3 loop spans 13 amino acids.

In regard to this clonotype: A far larger clone lies a single base away; this is likely a read error. The V and J genes are TRBV12-3 or TRBV12-4 and TRBJ1-5; D remains unclear. Between the trimmed V and J ends, which lost 2 bases and 4 bases, there was a span of 6 bases. This CDR3 comprises 13 residues. This CDR3 reads CASSLKGNQPQHF. The CDR3, as DNA: TGTGCCAGCAGTTTAAAGGGAAATCAGCCCCAGCATTTT.